This TCR beta chain was captured by sequencing in a study of T cell changes during pregnancy in multiple sclerosis. The repertoire was sequenced with immunoSEQ multiplex PCR; TCRdb's copy has only in-frame clones and lacks some. The table has tens of thousands of clones, around 85% seen once. The sequenced sample was peripheral blood, obtained before pregnancy. The sequence derives from a female donor with multiple sclerosis, enrolled in a pregnancy study.

In DNA form, the CDR3 reads TGTGCCAGCAGCCCCCGCAGGGTGTCCTCCGGGGCCAACGTCCTGACTTTC. As protein: CASSPRRVSSGANVLTF. The chain employs TRBV14 and TRBJ2-6; TRBD1 is a possible D gene (5 bases). The germline gives CDR1 SGHDN, CDR2 FVKESK. This CDR3 has 17 amino acids. Trimming stripped 4 bases from V and 4 bases from J, with 17 bases between. Based on the CDR3 plus reference TRBV14 and TRBJ2-6, the full variable domain is EAGVTQFPSHSVIEKGQTVTLRCDPISGHDNLYWYRRVMGKEIKFLLHFVKESKQDESGMPNNRFLAERTGGTYSTLKVQPAELEDSGVYFCASSPRRVSSGANVLTFGAGSRLTVL.